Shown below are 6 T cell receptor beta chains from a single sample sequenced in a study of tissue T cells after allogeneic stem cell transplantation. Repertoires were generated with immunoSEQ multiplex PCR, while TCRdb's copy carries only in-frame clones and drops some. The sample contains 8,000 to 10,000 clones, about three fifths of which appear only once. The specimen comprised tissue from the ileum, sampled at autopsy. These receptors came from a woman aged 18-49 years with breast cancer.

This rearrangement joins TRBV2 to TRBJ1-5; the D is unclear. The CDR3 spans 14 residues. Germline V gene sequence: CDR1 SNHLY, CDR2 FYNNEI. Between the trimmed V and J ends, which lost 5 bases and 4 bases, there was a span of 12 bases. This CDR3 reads CASSSDGDNQPQHF. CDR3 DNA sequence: TGTGCCAGCAGTTCGGACGGGGATAATCAGCCCCAGCATTTT. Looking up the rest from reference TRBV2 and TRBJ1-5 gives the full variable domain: EPEVTQTPSHQVTQMGQEVILRCVPISNHLYFYWYRQILGQKVEFLVSFYNNEISEKSEIFDDQFSVERPDGSNFTLKIRSTKLEDSAMYFCASSSDGDNQPQHFGDGTRLSIL.

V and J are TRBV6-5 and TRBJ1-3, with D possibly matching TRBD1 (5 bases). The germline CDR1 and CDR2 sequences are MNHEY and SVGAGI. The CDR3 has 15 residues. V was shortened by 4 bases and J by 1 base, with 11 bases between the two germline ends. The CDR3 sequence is CASSSNRFSGNTIYF. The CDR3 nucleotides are TGTGCCAGCAGTTCCAACAGGTTTTCTGGAAACACCATATATTTT.

CDR3 nucleotide sequence: TGTGCCAGCTCACCAAGGACAGACGGCACTGAAGCTTTCTTT. This sequence encodes CASSPRTDGTEAFF. The V gene is TRBV18, the J gene TRBJ1-1; TRBD1 might be the D (6 bases). Germline assignment: CDR1 KGHSH and CDR2 LQKENI. This CDR3 has 14 residues. V was cut by 2 bases and J by 4 bases, with 11 bases left in between.

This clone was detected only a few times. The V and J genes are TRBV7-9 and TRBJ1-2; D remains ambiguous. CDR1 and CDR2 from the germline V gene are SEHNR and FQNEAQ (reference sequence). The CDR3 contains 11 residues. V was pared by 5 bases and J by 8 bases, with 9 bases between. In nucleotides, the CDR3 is TGTGCCAGCAGCGTAGAAGGGGGCTACACCTTC. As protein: CASSVEGGYTF.

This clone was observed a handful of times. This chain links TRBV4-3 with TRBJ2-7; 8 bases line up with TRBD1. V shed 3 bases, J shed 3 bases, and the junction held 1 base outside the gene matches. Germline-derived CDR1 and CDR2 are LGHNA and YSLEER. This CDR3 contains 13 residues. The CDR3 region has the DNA TGCGCCAGCAGCCAGGGGACAGGCTACGAGCAGTACTTC. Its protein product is CASSQGTGYEQYF.

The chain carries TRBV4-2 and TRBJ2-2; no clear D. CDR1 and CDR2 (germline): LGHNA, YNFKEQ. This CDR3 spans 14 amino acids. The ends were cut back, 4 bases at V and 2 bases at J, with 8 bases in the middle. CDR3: CASSPLLNTGELFF. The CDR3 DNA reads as TGTGCCAGCAGCCCCCTGCTAAACACCGGGGAGCTGTTTTTT.